A selection of T cell receptor beta chains follows, all from one sample in a study of shared clonotypes between healthy human individuals. Sequencing was performed with immunoSEQ multiplex PCR; in TCRdb, only in-frame clones are kept and a portion is missing. The sample has over 850,000 clones, roughly 74% seen once. The material sequenced was memory CD4+ T cells from PBMCs. All receptors derive from a man between 18 and 29 years old in good health. Some clones in this sample may be carry-over from other donors' samples. Both conserved end residues are part of each CDR3. The D gene is left open where the match is weak. Clone size is given for some rows only: seen once, a few or many times, or a class if the clone is expanded.

v_gene: TRBV18; abundance: NA; j_gene: TRBJ1-3; d_gene: NA; CDR3aa: CASSTGPGLSGNTIYF; CDR3nt: TGTGCCAGCTCCACGGGCCCCGGACTTAGCGGAAACACCATATATTTT
v_gene: TRBV6-1; abundance: NA; j_gene: TRBJ2-3; d_gene: NA; CDR3aa: CASTALSTDTQYF; CDR3nt: TGTGCCAGCACTGCACTCAGCACAGATACGCAGTATTTT
v_gene: TRBV18; abundance: NA; j_gene: TRBJ1-1; d_gene: TRBD1; CDR3aa: CASSPPGQGGAEAFF; CDR3nt: TGTGCCAGCTCACCACCGGGACAGGGCGGTGCTGAAGCTTTCTTT
v_gene: TRBV5-1; abundance: NA; j_gene: TRBJ1-1; d_gene: TRBD1; CDR3aa: CASSFQGGGNTEAFF; CDR3nt: TGCGCCAGCAGTTTTCAGGGGGGAGGCAACACTGAAGCTTTCTTT
v_gene: TRBV4-1; abundance: few; j_gene: TRBJ2-3; d_gene: TRBD2; CDR3aa: CASSQVLAGGGTDTQYF; CDR3nt: TGCGCCAGCAGCCAAGTGCTAGCGGGAGGAGGCACAGATACGCAGTATTTT
v_gene: TRBV7-8; abundance: NA; j_gene: TRBJ2-7; d_gene: NA; CDR3aa: CASSPFPGSEQYF; CDR3nt: TGTGCCAGCAGCCCGTTCCCCGGATCCGAGCAGTACTTC
v_gene: TRBV5-1; abundance: NA; j_gene: TRBJ1-2; d_gene: TRBD1; CDR3aa: CASSPDRGPYGYTF; CDR3nt: TGCGCCAGCAGCCCGGACAGGGGGCCCTATGGCTACACCTTC
v_gene: TRBV7-3; abundance: NA; j_gene: TRBJ1-1; d_gene: NA; CDR3aa: CASSLTYKTEAFF; CDR3nt: TGTGCCAGCAGCTTAACTTACAAAACTGAAGCTTTCTTT
v_gene: TRBV7-9; abundance: NA; j_gene: TRBJ1-1; d_gene: NA; CDR3aa: CASSLGAGRGNTEAFF; CDR3nt: TGTGCCAGCAGCCTGGGCGCGGGGCGGGGGAACACTGAAGCTTTCTTT
v_gene: TRBV27; abundance: many; j_gene: TRBJ1-1; d_gene: NA; CDR3aa: CASRPLKGARSTEAFF; CDR3nt: TGTGCCAGCAGGCCTCTCAAAGGGGCGCGGAGCACTGAAGCTTTCTTT